This passage covers 4 T cell receptor beta chains from one sample sequenced in a study of spatial heterogeneity in lung cancer. The time point is: sample taken at primary tumor resection. Unsorted whole RNA samples from tumor, nontumor lung or frozen PBMC were sequenced. TCRdb redid the calling of the 5' RACE reads with MiXCR, one entry per CDR3 protein. The table lists under 8,000 distinct CDR3 sequences, about 4% of them singletons. The starting material was normal lung tissue next to the tumor, obtained at surgery. These receptors all stem from a female donor with early-stage non-small cell lung cancer.

This clonotype was observed at least ten times. The library was prepared for alpha chains; this beta chain is a stray read, so its frequency means little. CDR3 sequence: CASSIDRDNYGYTF. CDR3 bases: TGTGCCAGCAGCATCGACAGGGATAACTATGGCTACACCTTC. The chain combines TRBV5-6 with TRBJ1-2, with 7 bases lining up with TRBD1. With V trimmed by 4 bases and J by 1 base, 4 bases remained unmatched. CDR3 length: 14 residues. Per germline, CDR1 SGHDT and CDR2 YYEEEE.

This clonotype is labeled as medium-sized. The library was prepared for alpha chains; this beta chain is a stray read, so its frequency means little. The CDR3 reads CAISGGTDGGRETQYF. The CDR3 region has the DNA TGTGCCATCAGTGGTGGCACGGATGGGGGTCGAGAGACCCAGTACTTC. The chain couples TRBV10-3 to TRBJ2-5, with D perhaps being TRBD1 or TRBD2 (5 bases each). CDR1 is ENHRY, CDR2 SYGVKD, per germline. The ends were cut back, 4 bases at V and 4 bases at J, with 19 bases in the middle. CDR3 size: 16 residues.

This clonotype was detected many times. In a library made to pick up alpha chains, this beta chain is a stray read with a size that means little. The J gene is TRBJ2-7, the V gene TRBV5-1, with 10 nucleotides matching TRBD1. This CDR3 is 14 amino acids long. Germline loops: CDR1 SGHRS, CDR2 YFSETQ. With V trimmed by 4 bases and J by 7 bases, 8 bases remained unmatched. The DNA for the CDR3 is TGCGCCAGCAGCCTCGGGACAGGGGTCGGGGAGCAGTACTTC. It encodes CASSLGTGVGEQYF.

The sample holds many counts of this clonotype. This beta chain came through as a stray read in a library set up for alpha chains, and its size says little. V gene TRBV29-1 combines with J gene TRBJ1-1; D remains unclear. The V end lost 8 bases, the J end lost 0 bases, and 7 bases lay between the germline ends. Germline V gene sequence: CDR1 SQVTM, CDR2 ANQGSEA. The CDR3 totals 11 residues. The CDR3 is CSSSMNTEAFF. The DNA of the CDR3 is TGCAGCTCAAGCATGAACACTGAAGCTTTCTTT.